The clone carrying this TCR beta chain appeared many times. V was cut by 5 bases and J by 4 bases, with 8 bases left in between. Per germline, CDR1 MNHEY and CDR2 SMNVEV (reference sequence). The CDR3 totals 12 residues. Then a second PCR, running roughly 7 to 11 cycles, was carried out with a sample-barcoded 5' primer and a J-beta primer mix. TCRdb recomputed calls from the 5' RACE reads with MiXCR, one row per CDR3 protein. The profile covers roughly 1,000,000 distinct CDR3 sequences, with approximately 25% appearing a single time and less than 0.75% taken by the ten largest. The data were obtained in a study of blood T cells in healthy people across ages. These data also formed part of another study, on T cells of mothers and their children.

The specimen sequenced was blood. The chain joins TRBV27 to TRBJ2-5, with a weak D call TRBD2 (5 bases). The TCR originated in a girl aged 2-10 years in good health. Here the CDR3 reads CASSGLGETQYF. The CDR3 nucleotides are TGTGCCAGCAGTGGACTGGGAGAGACCCAGTACTTC.